The 18 T cell receptor beta chains below all came from one sample that was sequenced in a study of T cells in Graves' hyperthyroidism and ophthalmopathy (dated by TCRdb to between 2019 and 2020). The library was produced with multiplex PCR. The instrument given in TCRdb is Illumina HiSeq 2000. The TCR beta CDR3 regions were amplified from RNA transcripts. A first-round RT-PCR of the TCR CDR3 used the HTBI primer set with the Qiagen OneStep RT-PCR kit. Starting from the raw public reads, TCRdb applied fastp trimming at Q25, assembled clones with MiXCR and retained in-frame beta chains. Merged by CDR3 protein, the rows form single entries marked with the most common genes and DNA. This sample is represented by approximately 58,000 distinct CDR3 sequences; less than 50% of them were singletons. The top ten clonotypes cover around 12% of the sample. The sample taken for sequencing was blood. The receptors originated from a woman in her twenties or thirties with Graves' ophthalmopathy.

The rearrangement uses TRBV2 and TRBJ2-2; 7 positions agree with TRBD2. This CDR3 region has 14 residues. Germline trimming cut 2 bases from V and 7 bases from J; bases unmatched to any gene: 4. Germline V lookup: CDR1 SNHLY, CDR2 FYNNEI. The CDR3 loop reads CASSESGVNGELFF. CDR3 bases: TGTGCCAGCAGTGAAAGCGGGGTTAACGGGGAGCTGTTTTTT.

This clonotype was seen just once. The chain employs TRBV7-9 and TRBJ2-1, with 11 bases identical to TRBD1. CDR1 SEHNR and CDR2 FQNEAQ come from the germline V gene (reference sequence). The V segment lost 10 bases and the J segment 6 bases; nucleotides outside the gene matches: 11. This CDR3 contains 15 residues. CDR3 sequence reads: CATRIPGQGVNEQFF. The CDR3 DNA is TGTGCCACCAGAATTCCGGGACAGGGGGTCAATGAGCAGTTCTTC. The whole variable domain, remainder taken from reference TRBV7-9 and TRBJ2-1, is DTGVSQNPRHKITKRGQNVTFRCDPISEHNRLYWYRQTLGQGPEFLTYFQNEAQLEKSRLLSDRFSAERPKGSFSTLEIQRTEQGDSAMYLCATRIPGQGVNEQFFGPGTRLTVL.

The V gene is TRBV19, the J gene TRBJ1-2, with D uncertain. V dropped 5 bases and J dropped 4 bases, with 23 bases sitting between them. This CDR3 contains 17 residues. Germline CDR1 and CDR2: LNHDA and SQIVND (reference sequence). The CDR3 coding sequence is TGTGCCAGTAGTCAATCCAGGTTGGGGTTAGACTTCTATGGCTACACCTTC. Amino acids: CASSQSRLGLDFYGYTF.

This clonotype was seen more than once but under ten times. Compared with germline, one end of the junction differs, possibly owing to a read error. The chain couples TRBV19 to TRBJ2-1; TRBD1 matches at 7 bases. Germline V gene data show CDR1 as LNHDA and CDR2 as SQIVND (reference sequence). CDR3 size: 16 residues. The CDR3 spells CASSIGSGTAYTEQFF. The CDR3 DNA follows: TGTGCCAGTAGTATAGGATCCGGGACAGCCTACACTGAGCAGTTCTTC.

V and J are TRBV29-1 and TRBJ2-7, with D unclear. The V gene's germline CDR1 is SQVTM and CDR2 ANQGSEA. This CDR3 region has 13 residues. Trimming removed 2 bases at V and 0 bases at J, with 8 bases between. Written as DNA, the CDR3 is TGCAGCGTTGAAAGAGACACCTCCTACGAGCAGTACTTC. Protein sequence: CSVERDTSYEQYF.

This clonotype was counted at least ten times. V usage is TRBV28 and J usage is TRBJ2-7; 8 bases are shared with TRBD1. CDR3 length: 15 residues. J lost 1 base, V lost 6 bases, and 8 bases had no gene match. Germline CDR1 reads MDHEN; CDR2 reads SYDVKM. The CDR3 DNA is TGTGCCAGCAGACCATCGACAGGGGCATCCTACGAGCAGTACTTC. Encoded protein: CASRPSTGASYEQYF.

This clonotype was seen many times. The chain has TRBV7-2 and TRBJ2-5; D gene ambiguous. V gave up 0 bases and J gave up 5 bases, with 4 bases separating them. This CDR3 comprises 12 residues. Germline V gene data show CDR1 as SGHTA and CDR2 as FQGNSA. The CDR3 DNA reads as TGTGCCAGCAGCTTAGCAAAGGAGACCCAGTACTTC. Encoded protein: CASSLAKETQYF.

This clonotype was detected ten times or more. V and J are TRBV20-1 and TRBJ2-5; TRBD2 matches at 9 bases. Unmatched junction bases numbered 7, after V lost 0 bases and J lost 5 bases. Germline CDR1 reads DFQATT; CDR2 reads SNEGSKA (reference sequence). The CDR3 is made up of 15 amino acids. CDR3 protein: CSARDRVLAGETQYF. The DNA for the CDR3 is TGCAGTGCTAGAGACCGGGTGCTAGCGGGGGAGACCCAGTACTTC.

The chain joins TRBV2 to TRBJ1-1; 7 nucleotides match TRBD1. The junction had 6 bases not matched to a gene; V was cut back by 8 bases and J by 3 bases. From germline, CDR1 is SNHLY and CDR2 FYNNEI. This CDR3 is 13 amino acids long. CDR3 in amino acids: CASLGQWDTEAFF. CDR3 sequence (DNA): TGTGCCAGCTTGGGACAGTGGGACACTGAAGCTTTCTTT. Full variable domain (rest looked up from reference TRBV2 and TRBJ1-1): EPEVTQTPSHQVTQMGQEVILRCVPISNHLYFYWYRQILGQKVEFLVSFYNNEISEKSEIFDDQFSVERPDGSNFTLKIRSTKLEDSAMYFCASLGQWDTEAFFGQGTRLTVV.

The chain has TRBV6-1 and TRBJ1-2; D is undetermined. V was pared by 6 bases and J by 3 bases, with 8 bases between. The length of the CDR3 is 12 residues. In germline, CDR1 is MNHNS, CDR2 SASEGT. The CDR3, as DNA: TGTGCCAGCAGCCTGACTTACTATGGCTACACCTTC. It yields the protein CASSLTYYGYTF.

This clonotype was recorded many times. The chain recombines TRBV6-5 with TRBJ1-5; D unclear. Trimming cost V 2 bases and J 6 bases, with 8 bases left between them. CDR1 is MNHEY, CDR2 SVGAGI, per germline. This CDR3 has 13 amino acids. The DNA of the CDR3 is TGTGCCAGCAGTTACCGAGACGGTCAGCCCCAGCATTTT. Residues: CASSYRDGQPQHF.

The chain recombines TRBV19 with TRBJ1-5, with D unresolved. The CDR3 spans 15 residues. The V and J ends lost 5 bases and 13 bases respectively, with 24 bases between them. Germline lookup yields CDR1 LNHDA and CDR2 SQIVND (reference sequence). The CDR3 coding sequence is TGTGCCAGTAGTCCCCGGACTGCTAGCAATCTGCCTCAGCATTTT. Its translation: CASSPRTASNLPQHF.

The chain links TRBV24-1 to TRBJ1-2; the D is unclear. Germline V CDR1 and CDR2: KGHDR, SFDVKD. The CDR3 runs 11 residues. The V and J ends lost 7 bases and 12 bases respectively, with 14 bases between them. The DNA of the CDR3 is TGTGCCACCAGAGCGGGCTCTGGAAACACCTTC. This encodes CATRAGSGNTF.

This chain links TRBV7-3 with TRBJ2-5; D tentatively fits TRBD1 or TRBD2 (5 bases each). The germline V gene has CDR1 SGHTA and CDR2 FQGTGA. V was shortened by 1 base and J by 9 bases, with 18 bases between the two germline ends. There are 15 residues in the CDR3. CDR3 in DNA: TGTGCCAGCAGCTTAATGGGACGGTCAAATCAGCCCCAGTACTTC. This codes for CASSLMGRSNQPQYF. The full variable domain, its missing parts supplied by reference TRBV7-3 and TRBJ2-5, is GAGVSQTPSNKVTEKGKYVELRCDPISGHTALYWYRQSLGQGPEFLIYFQGTGAADDSGLPNDRFFAVRPEGSVSTLKIQRTERGDSAVYLCASSLMGRSNQPQYFGPGTRLLVL.

The V call is TRBV29-1, the J call TRBJ2-7; 9 positions match TRBD2. J gave up 3 bases and V 6 bases, and 9 bases lay outside the gene matches. The V gene's germline CDR1 is SQVTM and CDR2 ANQGSEA. This CDR3 comprises 14 residues. The CDR3 DNA is TGCAGCGTGGAGTCGGGACTAGCTGACTACGAGCAGTACTTC. It yields the protein CSVESGLADYEQYF.

As concerns this clonotype: This may arise from a read error, as a much more abundant clone is one base away. The chain is built from TRBV6-5 and TRBJ1-3, with D possibly TRBD1 on 5 matching bases. CDR1 and CDR2 from the germline V gene are MNHEY and SVGAGI. The CDR3 is made up of 14 amino acids. The CDR3 sequence: CASSLSGVGSTIYF. CDR3 in DNA: TGTGCCAGCAGCCTCTCGGGGGTTGGAAGCACCATATATTTT.

The chain employs TRBV29-1 and TRBJ2-7, with D perhaps TRBD2 (5 bases). The CDR3 extends over 12 amino acids. Germline V CDR1 and CDR2: SQVTM, ANQGSEA. Trimming took off 8 bases at V and 0 bases at J, with 11 bases between the two ends. The DNA of the CDR3 is TGCAGCATAGGGAGAAGCTCCTACGAGCAGTACTTC. As protein: CSIGRSSYEQYF.

This chain links TRBV13 with TRBJ1-5; 8 bases fit TRBD1. Trimming cost V 2 bases and J 7 bases; bases outside gene matches: 1. The CDR3 loop spans 13 amino acids. Germline assignment: CDR1 PRHDT and CDR2 FYEKMQ (reference sequence). The DNA of the CDR3 is TGTGCCAGCAGCTTACAGGGGGCCCAGCCCCAGCATTTT. This gives the protein CASSLQGAQPQHF.